The 22 T cell receptor beta chains below come from one sample, sequenced in a study of CD8+CD57+ T cells in acquired aplastic anemia listed by TCRdb under 2018. TCRdb records Illumina HiSeq 2000 as the sequencer. Genomic DNA served as template for TCR beta VDJ combination and CDR3 sequence profiling. TCRdb passed the public sequencing reads through fastp at Q25 and MiXCR, retaining productive beta sequences. Each CDR3 protein gets just one entry, which takes the most common genes and DNA from the rows behind it. Within this sample are hundreds of thousands of distinct CDR3 sequences, with 60% to 80% of them counted one time only. In total, the top ten clones hold 3% to 4.5% of the sample. The source material was sorted CD4+, CD8+, or CD8+CD57+ T cells (not recorded which) from PBMCs. These TCRs come from a human donor in good health, serving as a control.

Details on this clonotype: Mismatch with germline at one junction end may stem from a read error. This chain uses TRBV5-1 with TRBJ1-6; D is possibly TRBD1 (6 bases). The CDR3 contains 16 residues. Germline V CDR1 and CDR2: SGHRS, YFSETQ. DNA for the CDR3: TGTGCCAGCAGCCCTGGCGGTGGGACAAATAATTCACCCCTCCACTTT. This gives the protein CASSPGGGTNNSPLHF.

This chain connects TRBV7-4 to TRBJ1-5; D ambiguous. Germline CDR1 and CDR2: SGHVT and SQSDAQ. V lost 3 bases to trimming and J lost 12 bases, with 24 bases between them. The CDR3 has 16 amino acids. CDR3 bases: TGTGCCAGCAGCTTGAGGACTAGTGGAGGCGAGCAGTACCAGCATTTT. Protein product: CASSLRTSGGEQYQHF. Combining the CDR3 with reference TRBV7-4 and TRBJ1-5 gives the whole variable domain GAGVSQSPRYKVAKRGRDVALRCDSISGHVTLYWYRQTLGQGSEVLTYSQSDAQRDKSGRPSGRFSAERPERSVSTLKIQRTEQGDSAVYLCASSLRTSGGEQYQHFGDGTRLSIL.

V usage is TRBV5-4 and J usage is TRBJ1-3; D not certain. This CDR3 comprises 12 residues. Looked up from germline, CDR1 is SGHNT and CDR2 is YYREEE (reference sequence). V gave up 4 bases and J gave up 4 bases, with 6 bases separating them. The CDR3 nucleotides read TGTGCCAGCAGCAGCCAGGGAAACACCATATATTTT. Its translation: CASSSQGNTIYF.

A note on this clonotype: It may be a read error: a sequence one base away is much more abundant. CDR3 nucleotide sequence: TGTGCCGGCACCTCTGGCGGTCCGGCCTACGAGCAGTACTTC. Translated: CAGTSGGPAYEQYF. V and J are TRBV6-2 or TRBV6-3 and TRBJ2-7; D is unresolved. V lost 11 bases and J lost 2, with 19 bases in between. The germline gives CDR1 MNHEY, CDR2 SVGEGT. This CDR3 region has 14 residues.

The rearrangement joins TRBV6-1 to TRBJ2-7; D is possibly TRBD1 or TRBD2 (6 bases each). V lost 1 base and J lost 5, with 9 bases in between. This CDR3 is 13 amino acids long. Germline-derived CDR1 and CDR2 are MNHNS and SASEGT. CDR3: CASSEEGGNEQYF. The CDR3, as DNA: TGTGCCAGCAGTGAAGAGGGGGGCAACGAGCAGTACTTC.

In its sample, this clonotype was seen a few times. The chain uses TRBV10-3 and TRBJ2-7; 7 nucleotides match TRBD1. CDR1 is ENHRY and CDR2 is SYGVKD in the germline V gene. Trimming took 3 bases from V and 3 from J; bases not matched to a gene: 8. The CDR3 length is 15 residues. In DNA form, the CDR3 reads TGTGCCATCAGTGAAAGAGGGGACAGTTACTACGAGCAGTACTTC. Protein product: CAISERGDSYYEQYF.

This clonotype occurred once. The CDR3 nucleotides are TGCAGTGCTAGGGAGGAGTGGGCATTAAGCCGTGAGCAGTTCTTC. Translated: CSAREEWALSREQFF. The chain employs TRBV20-1 and TRBJ2-1; tentatively, D is TRBD2 (5 bases). Trimming left V 3 bases short and J 9 bases short, with 21 bases between. The CDR3 runs 15 residues. Germline CDR1 DFQATT, CDR2 SNEGSKA (reference sequence).

This chain uses TRBV5-4 with TRBJ1-1, with D tentatively TRBD1 (5 bases). CDR1 is SGHNT and CDR2 is YYREEE in the germline V gene (reference sequence). The CDR3 spans 15 residues. Trimming removed 8 bases at V and 2 bases at J, with 19 bases between. The CDR3 is CASSSARTSNTEAFF. CDR3 in DNA: TGTGCCAGTAGTTCCGCCAGGACATCAAACACTGAAGCTTTCTTT.

The chain is built from TRBV20-1 and TRBJ1-4; 8 bases match TRBD1. V trimming: 3 bases; J trimming: 8 bases; junction bases outside the gene matches: 11. CDR3 length: 15 amino acids. CDR1 is DFQATT, CDR2 SNEGSKA, per germline (reference sequence). CDR3 nucleotide sequence: TGCAGTGCTAGCCCGGACAGGGAGGGGATCGAAAAACTGTTTTTT. Protein sequence: CSASPDREGIEKLFF.

The V gene is TRBV7-2, the J gene TRBJ2-1; 11 nucleotides line up with TRBD1. Germline CDR1 is SGHTA and CDR2 is FQGNSA. V shed 1 base, J shed 8 bases, and the junction held 19 bases outside the gene matches. The CDR3 totals 20 residues. This CDR3 reads CASSLGRAEVGQGAGYEQFF. The DNA for the CDR3 is TGTGCCAGCAGCTTAGGACGGGCCGAGGTAGGACAGGGGGCTGGCTATGAGCAGTTCTTC.

This clonotype has just one count. The J gene is TRBJ2-7, the V gene TRBV7-9; no firm D call. The CDR3 length is 13 residues. The germline gives CDR1 SEHNR, CDR2 FQNEAQ (reference sequence). This CDR3 reads CASSLVPETQQFV. The CDR3, as DNA: TGTGCCAGCAGCTTAGTGCCGGAGACCCAGCAGTTCGTC.

Comments on this clonotype: Germline is not matched at one junction end, which may reflect a read error. The chain joins TRBV5-1 to TRBJ2-7; D is ambiguous. The CDR3 has 12 amino acids. CDR1 SGHRS and CDR2 YFSETQ come from the germline V gene. In nucleotides, the CDR3 is TGTGCCAGCAGCATATCCACGTACGAGCAGTACTTC. It codes for CASSISTYEQYF.

About this clonotype: One end of the junction fails to match germline, which may point to a read error. The chain uses TRBV5-1 and TRBJ1-5, with TRBD1 matching 8 bases. Germline assignment: CDR1 SGHRS and CDR2 YFSETQ. CDR3 length: 14 residues. The CDR3 DNA follows: TGTGCCAGCAGCGTAGACAGGGGAAATCAGCCCCAGCATTTT. Protein sequence: CASSVDRGNQPQHF.

V and J are TRBV3-1 and TRBJ2-2; tentatively, D is TRBD1 (5 bases). CDR3 size: 16 residues. CDR1 LGHDT and CDR2 YNNKEL come from the germline V gene (reference sequence). V lost 0 bases and J 7 bases, leaving 15 bases between the germline ends. The CDR3: CASSQEIGAPYGELFF. In nucleotides, the CDR3 is TGTGCCAGCAGCCAAGAGATAGGGGCCCCATACGGGGAGCTGTTTTTT.

CDR3 nucleotide sequence: TGTGCCAGCAGCTGGGCGGGACAGTCGTATGGCGACACCTACTTC. Its translation is CASSWAGQSYGDTYF. V and J are TRBV7-8 and TRBJ2-7; the D gene is possibly TRBD1 (7 bases). Trimming stripped 4 bases from V and 13 bases from J, with 26 bases between. Germline-derived CDR1 and CDR2 are SGHVS and FQNEAQ. CDR3 length: 15 amino acids.

As regards this clonotype: At one end, the junction sequence differs from germline, possibly due to a read error. The rearrangement uses TRBV7-2 and TRBJ2-5, with 7 nucleotides matching TRBD2. This CDR3 is 15 amino acids long. Germline loops: CDR1 SGHTA, CDR2 FQGNSA. The CDR3 is CASSVGATAGETEYF. The CDR3 coding sequence is TGTGCCAGCAGCGTGGGTGCGACGGCGGGGGAGACCGAGTACTTC. The whole variable domain, remainder taken from reference TRBV7-2 and TRBJ2-5, is GAGVSQSPSNKVTEKGKDVELRCDPISGHTALYWYRQSLGQGLEFLIYFQGNSAPDKSGLPSDRFSAERTGGSVSTLTIQRTQQEDSAVYLCASSVGATAGETEYFGPGTRLLVL.

This clonotype was seen ten or more times. The CDR3 reads CASSTRGLGADTQYF. CDR3 coding DNA: TGCGCCAGCAGCACACGGGGACTGGGAGCAGATACGCAGTATTTT. J is TRBJ2-3 and V is TRBV5-1; the D gene is possibly TRBD2 (6 bases). The CDR3 spans 15 residues. Per the germline V gene, CDR1 is SGHRS and CDR2 is YFSETQ. V was clipped by 4 bases and J by 4 bases, with 16 bases between them.

As concerns this clonotype: The junction departs from germline at one end; a sequencing error may be responsible. The chain recombines TRBV7-3 with TRBJ1-5; no definite D call. The CDR3 is 13 amino acids. Germline V lookup: CDR1 SGHTA, CDR2 FQGTGA. The CDR3 reads CATSMRLGLPQHF. The CDR3 DNA is TGTGCCACCAGCATGCGTTTAGGGCTGCCCCAGCATTTT.

This chain links TRBV10-3 with TRBJ2-3; D ambiguous. Trimming took 10 bases from V and 0 from J, leaving 14 bases between them. This CDR3 region has 14 residues. Germline V CDR1 and CDR2: ENHRY, SYGVKD. This CDR3 reads CATTSISSTDTQYF. CDR3 coding DNA: TGTGCCACAACAAGTATTTCTAGCACAGATACGCAGTATTTT.

Concerning this clonotype itself: With a much larger clone just one base away, this may be a read error. V usage is TRBV30 and J usage is TRBJ2-1; the match to TRBD2 covers 8 bases. J was trimmed by 8 bases and V by 2 bases; bases with no gene match: 5. The CDR3 runs to 13 residues. Germline CDR1 reads GTSNPN; CDR2 reads SVGIG (reference sequence). The CDR3: CAWSYRRGDEQFF. For the CDR3, the DNA is TGTGCCTGGAGTTACCGGCGGGGGGATGAGCAGTTCTTC.

Concerning this clonotype itself: An end of the junction differs from the germline gene, which may be a read error. This chain links TRBV7-9 with TRBJ2-7, with TRBD1 identical over 7 bases. The CDR3 is 16 amino acids. Per the germline V gene, CDR1 is SEHNR and CDR2 is FQNEAQ (reference sequence). The CDR3 loop reads CASSPTGAGNEQYQYF. The CDR3 DNA follows: TGTGCTAGCAGCCCTACAGGGGCAGGTAACGAGCAGTACCAGTACTTC.

The J gene is TRBJ2-2, the V gene TRBV7-2; D not resolved. Trimming took 4 bases from V and 17 from J, leaving 23 bases between them. The CDR3 has 14 residues. The germline V gene encodes CDR1 SGHTA and CDR2 FQGNSA. In DNA form, the CDR3 reads TGTGCCAGCAGCTCCGAGATGGGGTTGCCGCAGTATTTTTTT. Amino acids: CASSSEMGLPQYFF.